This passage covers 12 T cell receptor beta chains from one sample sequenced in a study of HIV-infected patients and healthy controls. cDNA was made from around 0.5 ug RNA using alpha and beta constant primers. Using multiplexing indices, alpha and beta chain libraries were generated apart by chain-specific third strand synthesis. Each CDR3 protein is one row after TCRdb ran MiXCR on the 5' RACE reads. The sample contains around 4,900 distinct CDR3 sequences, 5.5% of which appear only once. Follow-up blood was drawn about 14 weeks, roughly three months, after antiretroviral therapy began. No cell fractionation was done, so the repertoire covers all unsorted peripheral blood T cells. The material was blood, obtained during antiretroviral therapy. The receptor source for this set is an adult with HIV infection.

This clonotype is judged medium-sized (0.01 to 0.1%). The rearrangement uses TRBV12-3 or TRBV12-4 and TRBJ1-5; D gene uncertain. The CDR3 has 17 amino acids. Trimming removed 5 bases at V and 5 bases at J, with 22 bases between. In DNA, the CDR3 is TGTGCCAGCAGTCCTCTAAAGTTTAAATTCAGCGATCAGCCCCAGCATTTT. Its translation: CASSPLKFKFSDQPQHF.

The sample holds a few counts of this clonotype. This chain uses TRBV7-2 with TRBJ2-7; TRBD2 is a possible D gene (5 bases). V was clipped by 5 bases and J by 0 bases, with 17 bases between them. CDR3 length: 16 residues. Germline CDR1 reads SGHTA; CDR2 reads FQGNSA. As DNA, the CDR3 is TGTGCCAGCAGCCTAGGATCCCGGGGTCCCTCCTACGAGCAGTACTTC. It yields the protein CASSLGSRGPSYEQYF.

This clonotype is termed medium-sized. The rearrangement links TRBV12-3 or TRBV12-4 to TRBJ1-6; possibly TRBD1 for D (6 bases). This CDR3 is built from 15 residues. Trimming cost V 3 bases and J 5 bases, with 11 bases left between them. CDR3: CASSFGGQNNSPLHF. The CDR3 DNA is TGTGCCAGCAGTTTCGGGGGCCAAAATAATTCACCCCTCCACTTT.

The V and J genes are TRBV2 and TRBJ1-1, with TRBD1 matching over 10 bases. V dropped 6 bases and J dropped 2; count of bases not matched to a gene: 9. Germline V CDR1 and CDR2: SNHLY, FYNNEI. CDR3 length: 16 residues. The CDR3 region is CASRGRDRGLNTEAFF. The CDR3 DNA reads TGTGCCAGCAGGGGCCGGGACAGGGGTCTAAACACTGAAGCTTTCTTT.

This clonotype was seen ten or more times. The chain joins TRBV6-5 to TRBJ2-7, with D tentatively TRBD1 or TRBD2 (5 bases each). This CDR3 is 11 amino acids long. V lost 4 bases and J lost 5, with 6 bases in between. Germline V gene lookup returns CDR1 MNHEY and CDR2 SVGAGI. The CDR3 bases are TGTGCCAGCAGTTTGGGGGACGAGCAGTACTTC. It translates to CASSLGDEQYF.

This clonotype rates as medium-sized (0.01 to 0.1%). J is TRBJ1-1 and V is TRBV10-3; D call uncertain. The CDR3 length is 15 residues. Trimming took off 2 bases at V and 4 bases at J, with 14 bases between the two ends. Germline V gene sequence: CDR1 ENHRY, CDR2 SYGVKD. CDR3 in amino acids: CAISEVSLGGTEAFF. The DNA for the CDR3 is TGTGCCATCAGTGAGGTGTCCCTTGGAGGCACTGAAGCTTTCTTT.

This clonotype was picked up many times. The CDR3 nucleotides read TGTGCCAGCAGTACCAGACGAGAAGAGACCCAGTACTTC. Its translation is CASSTRREETQYF. The chain recombines TRBV6-6 with TRBJ2-5, with no clear D. Per the germline V gene, CDR1 is MNHNY and CDR2 is SVGAGI (reference sequence). CDR3 length: 13 amino acids. V was cut by 5 bases and J by 3 bases, with 10 bases left in between.

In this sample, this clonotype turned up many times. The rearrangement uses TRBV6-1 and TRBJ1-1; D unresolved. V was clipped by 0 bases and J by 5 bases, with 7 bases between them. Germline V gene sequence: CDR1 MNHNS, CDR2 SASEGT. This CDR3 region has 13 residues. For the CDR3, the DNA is TGTGCCAGCAGTGAAGCGGGTGGAACTGAAGCTTTCTTT. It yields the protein CASSEAGGTEAFF.

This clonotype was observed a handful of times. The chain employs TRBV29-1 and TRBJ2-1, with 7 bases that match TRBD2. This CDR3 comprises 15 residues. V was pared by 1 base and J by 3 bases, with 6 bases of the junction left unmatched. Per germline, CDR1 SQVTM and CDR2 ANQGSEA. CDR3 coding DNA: TGCAGCGTTGAAGGTTGGGAGGGCCGCTACAATGAGCAGTTCTTC. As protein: CSVEGWEGRYNEQFF.

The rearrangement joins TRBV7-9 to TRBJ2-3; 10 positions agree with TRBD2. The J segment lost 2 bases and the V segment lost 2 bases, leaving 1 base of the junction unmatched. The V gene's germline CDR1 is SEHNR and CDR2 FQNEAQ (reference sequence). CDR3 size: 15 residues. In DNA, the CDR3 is TGTGCCAGCAGCTTAAGCGGGAGGGCCACAGATACGCAGTATTTT. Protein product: CASSLSGRATDTQYF.

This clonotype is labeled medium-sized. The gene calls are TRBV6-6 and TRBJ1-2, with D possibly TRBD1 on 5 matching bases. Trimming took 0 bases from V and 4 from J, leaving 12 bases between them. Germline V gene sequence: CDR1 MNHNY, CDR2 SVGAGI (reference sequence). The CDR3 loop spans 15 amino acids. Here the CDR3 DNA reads TGTGCCAGCAGTTACTCCCGACAGATTCTCTATGGCTACACCTTC. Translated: CASSYSRQILYGYTF.

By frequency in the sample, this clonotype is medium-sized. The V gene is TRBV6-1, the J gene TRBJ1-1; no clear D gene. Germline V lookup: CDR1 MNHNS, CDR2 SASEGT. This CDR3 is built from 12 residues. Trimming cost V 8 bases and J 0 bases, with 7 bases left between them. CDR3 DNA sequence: TGTGCCAGCGTAAGAGTGAACACTGAAGCTTTCTTT. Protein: CASVRVNTEAFF.